This TCR beta chain was obtained from a study of T cells in Graves' hyperthyroidism and ophthalmopathy. The TCR beta CDR3 regions underwent amplification using RNA transcripts as the source. First-round RT-PCR of the TCR CDR3 relied on the HTBI primer set. A single record per CDR3 protein comes from TCRdb applying MiXCR to the multiplex PCR reads. Of a few hundred thousand distinct CDR3 sequences listed, 15% to 19% are singletons. Many counts were recorded for this clonotype. Per germline, CDR1 MDHEN and CDR2 SYDVKM. Trimming at V came to 6 bases and at J to 1 base, leaving 2 bases not matched to a gene. There are 14 residues in the CDR3.

The sequence was obtained from a woman between 18 and 29 years old with Graves' hyperthyroidism that later progressed to Graves' ophthalmopathy. J is TRBJ2-1 and V is TRBV28; 8 bases are a match to TRBD2. The sequenced sample was blood. The CDR3 here is CASRVAGSYNEQFF. CDR3 DNA: TGTGCCAGCAGGGTAGCGGGGTCCTACAATGAGCAGTTCTTC.